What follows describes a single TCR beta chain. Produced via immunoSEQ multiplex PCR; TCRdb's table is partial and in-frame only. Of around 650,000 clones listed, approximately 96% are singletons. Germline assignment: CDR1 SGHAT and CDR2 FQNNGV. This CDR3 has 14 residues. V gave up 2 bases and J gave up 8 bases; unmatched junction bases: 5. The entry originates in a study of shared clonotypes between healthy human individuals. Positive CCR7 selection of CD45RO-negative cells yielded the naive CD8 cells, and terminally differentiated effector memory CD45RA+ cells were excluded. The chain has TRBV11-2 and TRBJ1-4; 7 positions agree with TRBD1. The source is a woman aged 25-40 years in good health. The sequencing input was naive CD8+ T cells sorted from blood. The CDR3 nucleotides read TGTGCCAGCAGCTTACCCGGGACAGTCGAAAAACTGTTTTTT. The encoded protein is CASSLPGTVEKLFF.